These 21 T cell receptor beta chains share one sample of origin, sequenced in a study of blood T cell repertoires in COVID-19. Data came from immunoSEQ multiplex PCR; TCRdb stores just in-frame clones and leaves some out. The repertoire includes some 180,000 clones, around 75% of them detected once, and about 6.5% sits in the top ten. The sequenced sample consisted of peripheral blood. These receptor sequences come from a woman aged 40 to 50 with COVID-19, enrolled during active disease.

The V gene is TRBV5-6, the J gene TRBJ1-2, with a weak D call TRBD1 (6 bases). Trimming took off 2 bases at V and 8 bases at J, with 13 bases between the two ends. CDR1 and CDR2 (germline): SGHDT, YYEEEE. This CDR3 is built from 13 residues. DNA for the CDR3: TGTGCCAGCAGCTTACCAGGGGATCGGGGCTACACCTTC. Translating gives CASSLPGDRGYTF.

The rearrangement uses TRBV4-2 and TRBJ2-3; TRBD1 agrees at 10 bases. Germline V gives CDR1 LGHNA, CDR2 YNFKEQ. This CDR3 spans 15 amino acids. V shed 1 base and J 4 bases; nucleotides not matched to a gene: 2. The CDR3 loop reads CASSQAGTGADTQYF. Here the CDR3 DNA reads TGTGCCAGCAGCCAAGCCGGGACAGGGGCAGATACGCAGTATTTT.

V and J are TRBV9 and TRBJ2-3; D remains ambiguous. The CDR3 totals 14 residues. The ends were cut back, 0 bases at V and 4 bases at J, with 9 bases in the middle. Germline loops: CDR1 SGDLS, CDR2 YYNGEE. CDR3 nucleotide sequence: TGTGCCAGCAGCGTAGTATCTTCGGCAGATACGCAGTATTTT. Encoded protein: CASSVVSSADTQYF.

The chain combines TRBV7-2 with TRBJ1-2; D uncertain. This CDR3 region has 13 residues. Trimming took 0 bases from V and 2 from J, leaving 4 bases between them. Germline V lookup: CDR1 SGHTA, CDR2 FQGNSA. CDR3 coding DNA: TGTGCCAGCAGCTTAGCGGAGAACTATGGCTACACCTTC. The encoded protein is CASSLAENYGYTF.

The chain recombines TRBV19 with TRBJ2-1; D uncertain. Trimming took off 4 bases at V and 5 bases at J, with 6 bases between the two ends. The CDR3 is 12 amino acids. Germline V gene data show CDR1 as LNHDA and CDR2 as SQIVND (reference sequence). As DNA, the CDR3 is TGTGCCAGTAGTACCCAAAACAATGAGCAGTTCTTC. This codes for CASSTQNNEQFF.

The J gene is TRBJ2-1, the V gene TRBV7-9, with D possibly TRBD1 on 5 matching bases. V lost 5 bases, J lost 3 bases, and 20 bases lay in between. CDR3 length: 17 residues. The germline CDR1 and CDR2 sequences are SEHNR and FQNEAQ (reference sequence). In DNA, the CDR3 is TGTGCCAGCAGCCCCTCCCCTACCGAACAGGACTACAATGAGCAGTTCTTC. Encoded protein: CASSPSPTEQDYNEQFF.

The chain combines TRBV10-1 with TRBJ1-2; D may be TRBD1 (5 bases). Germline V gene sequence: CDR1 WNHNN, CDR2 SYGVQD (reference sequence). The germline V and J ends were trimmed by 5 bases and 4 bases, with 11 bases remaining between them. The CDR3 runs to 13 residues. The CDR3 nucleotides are TGCGCCAGCAGTCGTCAGGGATCCTATGGCTACACCTTC. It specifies CASSRQGSYGYTF.

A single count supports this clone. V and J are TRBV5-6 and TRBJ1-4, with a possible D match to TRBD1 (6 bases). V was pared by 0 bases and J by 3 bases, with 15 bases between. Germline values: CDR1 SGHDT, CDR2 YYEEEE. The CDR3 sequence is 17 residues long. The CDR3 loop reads CASSLGYGGAANEKLFF. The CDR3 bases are TGTGCCAGCAGCTTGGGATATGGGGGGGCAGCTAATGAAAAACTGTTTTTT.

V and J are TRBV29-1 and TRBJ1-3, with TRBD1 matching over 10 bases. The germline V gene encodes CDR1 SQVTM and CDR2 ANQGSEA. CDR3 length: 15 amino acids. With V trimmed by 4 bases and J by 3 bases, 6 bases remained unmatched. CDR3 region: CSVGGQGLFGNTIYF. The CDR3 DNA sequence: TGCAGCGTTGGGGGACAGGGGTTGTTTGGAAACACCATATATTTT.

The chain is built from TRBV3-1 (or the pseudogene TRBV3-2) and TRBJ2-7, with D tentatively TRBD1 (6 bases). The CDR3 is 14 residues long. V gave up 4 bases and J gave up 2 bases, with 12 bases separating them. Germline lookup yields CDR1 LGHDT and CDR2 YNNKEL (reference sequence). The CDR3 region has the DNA TGTGCCAGCAGCCCCGGGACACTCACCTACGAGCAGTACTTC. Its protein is CASSPGTLTYEQYF.

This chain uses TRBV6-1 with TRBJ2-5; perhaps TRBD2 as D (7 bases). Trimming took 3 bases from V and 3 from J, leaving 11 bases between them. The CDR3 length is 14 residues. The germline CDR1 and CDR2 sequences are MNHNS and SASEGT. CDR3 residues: CASSDEGGKETQYF. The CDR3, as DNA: TGTGCCAGCAGTGACGAGGGGGGGAAAGAGACCCAGTACTTC.

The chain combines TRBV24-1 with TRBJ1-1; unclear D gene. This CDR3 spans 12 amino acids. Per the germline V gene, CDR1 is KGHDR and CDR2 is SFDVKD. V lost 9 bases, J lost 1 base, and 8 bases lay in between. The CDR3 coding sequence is TGTGCCACCCGTGTCTGGAACACTGAAGCTTTCTTT. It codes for CATRVWNTEAFF.

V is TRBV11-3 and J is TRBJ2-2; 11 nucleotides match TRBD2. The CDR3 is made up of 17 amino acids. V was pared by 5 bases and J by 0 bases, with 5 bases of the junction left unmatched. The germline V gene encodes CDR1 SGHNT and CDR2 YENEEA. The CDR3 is CASSPGSGGANTGELFF. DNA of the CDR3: TGTGCCAGCAGCCCCGGTAGCGGGGGGGCGAACACCGGGGAGCTGTTTTTT.

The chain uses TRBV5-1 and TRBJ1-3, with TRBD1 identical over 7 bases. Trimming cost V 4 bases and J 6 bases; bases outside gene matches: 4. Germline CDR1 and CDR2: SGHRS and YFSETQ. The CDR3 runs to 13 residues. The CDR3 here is CASSVDRKNTIYF. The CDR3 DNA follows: TGCGCCAGCAGCGTGGACAGGAAAAACACCATATATTTT.

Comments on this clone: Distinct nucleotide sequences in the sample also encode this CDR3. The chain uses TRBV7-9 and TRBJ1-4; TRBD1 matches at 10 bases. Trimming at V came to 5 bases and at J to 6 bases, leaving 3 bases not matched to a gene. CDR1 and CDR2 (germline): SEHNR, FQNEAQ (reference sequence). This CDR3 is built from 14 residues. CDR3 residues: CASSRDRGYEKLFF. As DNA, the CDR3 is TGTGCCAGCAGCCGGGACAGGGGATATGAAAAACTGTTTTTT.

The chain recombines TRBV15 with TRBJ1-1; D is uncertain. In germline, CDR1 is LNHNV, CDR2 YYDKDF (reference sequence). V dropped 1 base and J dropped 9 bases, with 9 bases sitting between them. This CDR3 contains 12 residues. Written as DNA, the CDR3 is TGTGCCACCAGCAGAGTAGGAGTGCAAGCTTTCTTT. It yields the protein CATSRVGVQAFF.

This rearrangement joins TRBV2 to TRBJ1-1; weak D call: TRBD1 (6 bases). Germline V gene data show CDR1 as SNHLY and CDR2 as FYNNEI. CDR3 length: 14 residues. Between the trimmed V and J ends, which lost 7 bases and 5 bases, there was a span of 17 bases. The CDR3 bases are TGTGCCAGCACCCCCGGCAGGGGTGGGACTGAAGCTTTCTTT. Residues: CASTPGRGGTEAFF.

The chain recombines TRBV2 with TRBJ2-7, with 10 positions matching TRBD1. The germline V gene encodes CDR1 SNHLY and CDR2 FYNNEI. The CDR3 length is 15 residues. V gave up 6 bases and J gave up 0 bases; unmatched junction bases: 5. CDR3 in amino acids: CASRFDRGPSYEQYF. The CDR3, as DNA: TGTGCCAGCAGGTTCGACAGGGGGCCCTCCTACGAGCAGTACTTC.

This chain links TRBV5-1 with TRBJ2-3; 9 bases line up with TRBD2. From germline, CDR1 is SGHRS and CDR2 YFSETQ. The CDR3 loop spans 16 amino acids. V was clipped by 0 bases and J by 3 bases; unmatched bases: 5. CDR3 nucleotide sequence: TGCGCCAGCAGCTTGGCAGGCGGGGGGGCAACAGATACGCAGTATTTT. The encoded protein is CASSLAGGGATDTQYF.

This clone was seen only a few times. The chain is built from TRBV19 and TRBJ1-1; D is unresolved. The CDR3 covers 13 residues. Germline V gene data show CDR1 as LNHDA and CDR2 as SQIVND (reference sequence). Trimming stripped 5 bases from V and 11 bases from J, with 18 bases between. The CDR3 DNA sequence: TGTGCCAGTAGTCTCCCGGGAGCCCCTAGGGCTTTCTTT. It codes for CASSLPGAPRAFF.

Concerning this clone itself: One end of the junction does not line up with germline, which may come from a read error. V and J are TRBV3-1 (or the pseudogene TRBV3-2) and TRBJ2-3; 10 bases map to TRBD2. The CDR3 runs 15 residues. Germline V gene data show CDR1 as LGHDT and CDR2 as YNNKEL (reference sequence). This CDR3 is CASTQTSGTTDTQYF. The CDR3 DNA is TGTGCCAGCACCCAAACTAGCGGGACCACAGATACGCAGTATTTT.